Listed below are T cell receptor beta chains from one sample, sequenced in a study of shared clonotypes between healthy human individuals. The table came from immunoSEQ multiplex PCR; TCRdb's copy has only in-frame clones and leaves some out. Of 2 million or so clones in the sample, approximately 95% were seen once. Sequences were obtained from naive CD8+ T cells sorted from blood. The receptor source for this set is a man aged 18 to 30 in good health. Each CDR3 is given with its conserved first and last residue. D genes are given only for firm matches. Clone sizes are given selectively: once, few, many, or a class where the clone is expanded.

d_gene | j_gene | abundance | v_gene | CDR3aa | CDR3nt
- | TRBJ1-5 | - | TRBV7-9 | CASSSRGGSNQPQHF | TGTGCCAGCAGCTCCCGTGGAGGGAGCAATCAGCCCCAGCATTTT
TRBD1 | TRBJ1-2 | - | TRBV5-1 | CASSPDRASNYGYTF | TGCGCCAGCAGCCCGGACAGGGCCTCTAACTATGGCTACACCTTC
TRBD1 | TRBJ2-5 | - | TRBV7-2 | CASSAGQGAMETQYF | TGTGCCAGCAGCGCGGGACAGGGGGCGATGGAGACCCAGTACTTC
- | TRBJ2-7 | - | TRBV7-8 | CASSLGGAAYEQYF | TGTGCCAGCAGCTTAGGCGGGGCCGCCTACGAGCAGTACTTC
- | TRBJ2-7 | - | TRBV10-3 | CAISPDSGPLGVQYF | TGTGCCATCAGTCCTGACAGTGGACCCCTCGGGGTGCAGTACTTC
- | TRBJ2-7 | - | TRBV11-1 | CASSPGAYEQYF | TGTGCCAGCAGCCCCGGGGCTTACGAGCAGTACTTC
- | TRBJ1-1 | - | TRBV19 | CASSQYENTEAFF | TGTGCCAGTAGCCAATACGAGAACACTGAAGCTTTCTTT
TRBD1 | TRBJ1-3 | - | TRBV5-4 | CASSLDRGSGNTIYF | TGTGCCAGCAGCTTGGACAGGGGATCTGGAAACACCATATATTTT
- | TRBJ1-1 | - | TRBV19 | CASSIGGGTEAFF | TGTGCCAGTAGTATTGGAGGGGGCACTGAAGCTTTCTTT
TRBD1 | TRBJ2-7 | - | TRBV7-3 | CASSSTGQWYEQYF | TGTGCCAGCAGCTCCACGGGACAGTGGTACGAGCAGTACTTC
TRBD2 | TRBJ2-7 | - | TRBV29-1 | CSALSGGWQYF | TGCAGCGCCCTGTCGGGGGGATGGCAGTACTTC
TRBD1 | TRBJ1-1 | - | TRBV28 | CASSQGALGTEAFF | TGTGCCAGCAGCCAGGGGGCGCTGGGCACTGAAGCTTTCTTT
TRBD2 | TRBJ2-5 | - | TRBV4-1 | CASSHRGGSQETQYF | TGCGCCAGCAGCCACCGCGGGGGGAGCCAAGAGACCCAGTACTTC
- | TRBJ2-3 | - | TRBV9 | CASSAPLTDTQYF | TGTGCCAGCAGCGCGCCCTTGACAGATACGCAGTATTTT
- | TRBJ2-5 | - | TRBV4-1 | CASSQEVLGQPETQYF | TGCGCCAGCAGCCAAGAAGTCTTAGGACAGCCGGAGACCCAGTACTTC
TRBD2 | TRBJ2-1 | - | TRBV2 | CASSTLAGETVEQFF | TGTGCCAGCAGCACCCTAGCGGGAGAAACGGTTGAGCAGTTCTTC
- | TRBJ1-5 | - | TRBV5-4 | CASSLGRPQPSQPQHF | TGTGCCAGCAGCTTGGGCCGACCCCAGCCCTCCCAGCCCCAGCATTTT
- | TRBJ2-7 | - | TRBV13 | CASSLESEQYF | TGTGCCAGCAGCTTAGAATCCGAGCAGTACTTC
- | TRBJ1-3 | - | TRBV11-2 | CASSLGPGAGNTIYF | TGTGCCAGCAGCTTAGGCCCAGGGGCTGGAAACACCATATATTTT
- | TRBJ1-1 | - | TRBV28 | CASSLEAGMTEAFF | TGTGCCAGCAGTTTAGAGGCAGGGATGACTGAAGCTTTCTTT
- | TRBJ1-6 | few | TRBV13 | CASRLTGLGSPLHF | TGTGCCAGCAGACTGACAGGTCTCGGTTCACCCCTCCACTTT
- | TRBJ2-7 | - | TRBV29-1 | CSVEVGSYEQYF | TGCAGCGTTGAGGTCGGCTCCTACGAGCAGTACTTC
- | TRBJ2-7 | - | TRBV6-5 | CASSPAGPSSYEQYF | TGTGCCAGCAGCCCAGCGGGCCCTAGCTCCTACGAGCAGTACTTC
- | TRBJ2-1 | - | TRBV7-9 | CASSFKAGDGNNEQFF | TGTGCCAGCAGCTTTAAAGCAGGGGACGGGAACAATGAGCAGTTCTTC
- | TRBJ2-5 | - | TRBV12-1 | CASSFASRDRGRSSSETQYF | TGTGCCAGCAGCTTTGCTAGCCGGGACAGGGGCAGGAGTAGTTCAGAGACCCAGTACTTC
- | TRBJ2-7 | - | TRBV4-3 | CASSQSLAQTYEQYF | TGCGCCAGCAGCCAATCTCTAGCACAGACCTACGAGCAGTACTTC
- | TRBJ1-2 | - | TRBV6-4 | CASRGAGYGYTF | TGTGCCAGCAGGGGGGCGGGGTATGGCTACACCTTC
TRBD2 | TRBJ2-1 | - | TRBV5-4 | CASSLRGGYNEQFF | TGTGCCAGCAGCTTGCGGGGGGGGTACAATGAGCAGTTCTTC
TRBD1 | TRBJ2-2 | - | TRBV27 | CASSLARGQWTGELFF | TGTGCCAGCAGTTTAGCCAGGGGGCAATGGACCGGGGAGCTGTTTTTT
- | TRBJ2-1 | - | TRBV29-1 | CSGNPPGLNEQFF | TGCAGCGGCAACCCTCCGGGACTTAATGAGCAGTTCTTC
TRBD1 | TRBJ1-6 | - | TRBV30 | CAWNQGQGYSPLHF | TGTGCCTGGAATCAGGGACAGGGCTATTCACCCCTCCACTTT
- | TRBJ2-7 | - | TRBV7-9 | CASSPQGGDGSYEQYF | TGTGCCAGCAGCCCCCAGGGCGGAGATGGCTCCTACGAGCAGTACTTC
- | TRBJ1-1 | - | TRBV16 | CASSQPEGTTEAFF | TGTGCCAGCAGCCAACCAGAGGGGACCACTGAAGCTTTCTTT
- | TRBJ2-7 | once | TRBV11-2 | CASSPGMDYEQYF | TGTGCCAGCAGCCCTGGGATGGATTACGAGCAGTACTTC
- | TRBJ1-5 | - | TRBV27 | CASSLWINQPQHF | TGTGCCAGCAGTTTATGGATCAATCAGCCCCAGCATTTT
TRBD1 | TRBJ2-7 | once | TRBV27 | CASSMTGEGYEQYF | TGTGCCAGCAGCATGACAGGGGAAGGCTACGAGCAGTACTTC
- | TRBJ1-2 | - | TRBV5-4 | CASSLGDYGYTF | TGTGCCAGCAGCTTGGGAGACTATGGCTACACCTTC
- | TRBJ2-7 | - | TRBV11-3 | CASSFATGYEQYF | TGTGCCAGCAGCTTTGCGACAGGTTACGAGCAGTACTTC
- | TRBJ2-1 | once | TRBV9 | CASSVESGDEQFF | TGTGCCAGCAGCGTAGAATCCGGAGATGAGCAGTTCTTC
- | TRBJ2-2 | - | TRBV9 | CASSPHYGMNTGELFF | TGTGCCAGCAGCCCCCATTACGGGATGAACACCGGGGAGCTGTTTTTT
TRBD2 | TRBJ2-1 | - | TRBV6-5 | CASSYSLAGVNEQFF | TGTGCCAGCAGTTACTCGTTAGCGGGAGTCAATGAGCAGTTCTTC
- | TRBJ2-7 | once | TRBV4-1 | CASSQAGFGGVYEQYF | TGCGCCAGCAGCCAAGCCGGGTTCGGCGGGGTCTACGAGCAGTACTTC
TRBD1 | TRBJ2-3 | once | TRBV4-1 | CASSLGQGATTDTQYF | TGCGCCAGCAGCCTGGGACAGGGGGCAACCACAGATACGCAGTATTTT
TRBD2 | TRBJ2-1 | - | TRBV10-1 | CASKPSGGDEQFF | TGCGCCAGCAAACCTAGCGGGGGCGATGAGCAGTTCTTC
- | TRBJ2-3 | - | TRBV7-6 | CASSLGQWPPDTQYF | TGTGCCAGCAGCTTAGGACAGTGGCCTCCAGATACGCAGTATTTT
TRBD1 | TRBJ2-7 | - | TRBV9 | CASSVGDRGVSYEQYF | TGTGCCAGCAGCGTAGGGGACAGGGGGGTATCCTACGAGCAGTACTTC
- | TRBJ2-2 | - | TRBV5-4 | CASVRGTGELFF | TGTGCCAGCGTCAGGGGCACCGGGGAGCTGTTTTTT